This T cell receptor beta chain stems from a study of OX40 agonist ivuxolimab in advanced cancers. The CDR3 covers 13 residues. With 5 bases clipped from V and 4 bases from J, the junction kept 3 bases outside the gene matches. CDR1 and CDR2 (germline): SGHDN, FVKESK. Using immunoSEQ multiplex PCR, the repertoire was profiled, and TCRdb retains in-frame clones only, with some absent. The sample carries fewer than 60,000 clones, less than 90% recorded once. Sequenced here: CD4+ or CD8+ T cells sorted from blood, sampled in a trial of the OX40 agonist ivuxolimab. This receptor was identified in an adult with an advanced solid tumor such as melanoma, head and neck, liver or kidney cancer. The rearrangement uses TRBV14 and TRBJ1-1; 8 bases line up with TRBD1. The CDR3 coding sequence is TGTGCCAGCAGCTTAACAGGGGGCACTGAAGCTTTCTTT. Its protein product is CASSLTGGTEAFF.